The rows below give T cell receptor beta chains drawn from one sample of a study of T cells in Graves' hyperthyroidism and ophthalmopathy. MiXCR was run by TCRdb on the multiplex PCR reads, yielding one entry per CDR3 protein. This repertoire shows 690,000 or so distinct CDR3 sequences, 18% found once; its top ten account for about a sixth. The sequencing sample was made of blood. The receptors come from a woman between 50 and 59 years old with Graves' hyperthyroidism that later progressed to Graves' ophthalmopathy. Each CDR3 is given with its conserved first and last residue. D genes are given only for firm matches. Clone size is given for some rows only: seen once, a few or many times, or a class if the clone is expanded.

J: TRBJ2-1
D: TRBD1
V: TRBV5-1
size: -
DNA: TGCGCCAGCAGCCTTTCCCGGGACAGGGGGAGACATGAGCAGTTCTTC
CDR3: CASSLSRDRGRHEQFF

J: TRBJ2-2
D: -
V: TRBV29-1
size: few
DNA: TGCAGCGTTATCCGGGTTAACACCGGGGAGCTGTTTTTT
CDR3: CSVIRVNTGELFF

J: TRBJ1-5
D: -
V: TRBV7-9
size: -
DNA: TGTGCCAGCAGTTCACCCGGGGAATATCATCAGCCCCAGCATTTT
CDR3: CASSSPGEYHQPQHF

J: TRBJ1-5
D: TRBD1
V: TRBV6-2/TRBV6-3
size: -
DNA: TGTGCCAGCAGTGACAACAGGGGAGGTCAGCCCCAGCATTTT
CDR3: CASSDNRGGQPQHF

J: TRBJ1-1
D: -
V: TRBV27
size: -
DNA: TGTGCCAGCAGTTTAGCTCTGGGGTTGGCTGAGGCTTTCTTT
CDR3: CASSLALGLAEAFF

J: TRBJ1-2
D: -
V: TRBV20-1
size: many
DNA: TGCAGTGCCGATCCCAACACAACTTATTTCTATGGCTACACCTTC
CDR3: CSADPNTTYFYGYTF

J: TRBJ1-6
D: -
V: TRBV12-3/TRBV12-4
size: -
DNA: TGTGCCAGCAGTCTAACCTATTCACCCCTCCACTTT
CDR3: CASSLTYSPLHF

J: TRBJ1-2
D: -
V: TRBV29-1
size: -
DNA: TGCAGCGTTGAACCCCCAGAGTATGGCTACACCTTC
CDR3: CSVEPPEYGYTF

J: TRBJ2-1
D: TRBD1
V: TRBV20-1
size: -
DNA: TGCAGTGCTACCCCCCGGACAGGGGCGTACAATGAGCAGTTCTTC
CDR3: CSATPRTGAYNEQFF

J: TRBJ2-7
D: -
V: TRBV3-1
size: many
DNA: TGTGCCAGCAATCTTTCTGGTCCCTCCTACGAGCAGTACTTC
CDR3: CASNLSGPSYEQYF

J: TRBJ2-3
D: TRBD2
V: TRBV5-1
size: -
DNA: TGCGCCAGCAGCCCGCCGACTAGCGGCACAGATACGCAGTATTTT
CDR3: CASSPPTSGTDTQYF

J: TRBJ2-2
D: -
V: TRBV12-5
size: few
DNA: TGTGCTAGTGGTTTGGAGAACACCGGGGAGCTGTTTTTT
CDR3: CASGLENTGELFF

J: TRBJ2-1
D: TRBD2
V: TRBV9
size: few
DNA: TGTGCCAGCAGCGCCTCGGGTAGCGGGGGGCCAGAGCAGTTCTTC
CDR3: CASSASGSGGPEQFF

J: TRBJ1-6
D: -
V: TRBV7-9
size: -
DNA: TGTGCCAGCAGCACTAACACTGTTTCACCCCTCCACTTT
CDR3: CASSTNTVSPLHF

J: TRBJ1-3
D: -
V: TRBV11-2
size: -
DNA: TGTGCCAGCAGCTTAGTAACAGGACGAAACACCATATATTTT
CDR3: CASSLVTGRNTIYF

J: TRBJ1-1
D: -
V: TRBV10-3
size: few
DNA: TGTGCCATCAATAAAGGGGACACTGAAGCTTTCTTT
CDR3: CAINKGDTEAFF

J: TRBJ1-5
D: -
V: TRBV6-1
size: -
DNA: TGTGCCAGCAGGCCGTCTCTAAATCAGCCCCAGCATTTT
CDR3: CASRPSLNQPQHF

J: TRBJ2-1
D: -
V: TRBV18
size: once
DNA: TGTGCCAGCTCACCCTTGCCGAGCTCCAACAATGAGCAGTTCTTC
CDR3: CASSPLPSSNNEQFF

J: TRBJ1-2
D: TRBD1
V: TRBV27
size: once
DNA: TGTGCCAGCAGTCCGGACAGGATGGCTGGCTACACCTTC
CDR3: CASSPDRMAGYTF

J: TRBJ2-1
D: TRBD2
V: TRBV6-1
size: -
DNA: TGTGCCAGCAGTGAAACTCTAGCGGGGGATGAGCAGTTCTTC
CDR3: CASSETLAGDEQFF

J: TRBJ1-1
D: -
V: TRBV20-1
size: many
DNA: TGCAGTGCTAGAGATTTTAGGGCAGCGGGGACTGAAGCTTTCTTT
CDR3: CSARDFRAAGTEAFF

J: TRBJ2-2
D: TRBD1
V: TRBV27
size: -
DNA: TGTGCCAGCAGCCCTGGGACAGGGTTTTTTCCCGGGGAGCTGTTTTTT
CDR3: CASSPGTGFFPGELFF

J: TRBJ2-1
D: TRBD2
V: TRBV6-1
size: few
DNA: TGTGCCAGCATTAAACTAGCGGGGGGCCTACCGAGCTCCTACAATGAGCAGTTCTTC
CDR3: CASIKLAGGLPSSYNEQFF

J: TRBJ1-2
D: TRBD1
V: TRBV7-2
size: -
DNA: TGTGCCAGCAGAGGACAGGGGAACTTCTATGGCTACACCTTC
CDR3: CASRGQGNFYGYTF

J: TRBJ1-3
D: -
V: TRBV11-1
size: -
DNA: TGTGCCAGCAGCTTAAGTCCAGACTCTGGAAACACCATATATTTT
CDR3: CASSLSPDSGNTIYF

J: TRBJ2-2
D: -
V: TRBV6-6
size: -
DNA: TGTGCCAGCAGTTACTCGAGGTCATTGCCCGGGGAGCTGTTTTTT
CDR3: CASSYSRSLPGELFF